The T cell receptor (beta chain) under discussion was sequenced for a study of radiation and T cells in renal cell carcinoma. Time point reported: blood 2 weeks post-SBRT. The treatment was: 15 Gy SBRT to primary tumor, nephrectomy 4 weeks later. TCRdb's table, derived via immunoSEQ multiplex PCR, lists solely in-frame clones and lacks some. The sample lists 95,000 to 150,000 clones, about four fifths occurring once. From germline, CDR1 is SEHNR and CDR2 FQNEAQ (reference sequence). The CDR3 spans 14 residues. V gave up 2 bases and J gave up 0 bases, with 8 bases separating them. The V and J genes are TRBV7-9 and TRBJ2-7; no firm D call. The sample consisted of blood, taken from a patient whose treatment included radiotherapy and nephrectomy. The receptor's source is a man between 45 and 60 years old with renal cell carcinoma. CDR3: CASSLQFYSYEQYF. The CDR3 bases are TGTGCCAGCAGCTTACAGTTTTACTCCTACGAGCAGTACTTC.